This note documents a single TCR beta chain sequence. The sample is drawn from a study of neoadjuvant anti-PD-1 for oral cavity cancer. Libraries were prepared by immunoSEQ multiplex PCR; TCRdb keeps only in-frame clonotypes and omits some of them. Of about 12,000 clones detected, around 70% appear once; the ten largest clones hold around 2.6%. The time point here: after neoadjuvant nivolumab, at surgical resection. This specimen was PBMCs, taken after nivolumab (anti-PD-1) treatment. This receptor was identified in a person aged 35-79 years with oral cavity squamous cell carcinoma.

The chain's CDR3 is CSVGGGRGNSYNEQFF. Written as DNA, the CDR3 is TGCAGCGTTGGAGGTGGCAGGGGAAACTCCTACAATGAGCAGTTCTTC. V is TRBV29-1 and J is TRBJ2-1, with D perhaps matching TRBD1 (6 bases). V shed 4 bases and J shed 0 bases, with 16 bases lying between them. CDR1 and CDR2 (germline): SQVTM, ANQGSEA. The CDR3 covers 16 residues.